The next 8 T cell receptor beta chains were all read from a single sample in a study of shared clonotypes between healthy human individuals. Data came from immunoSEQ multiplex PCR; TCRdb stores just in-frame clones and leaves some out. The table includes 950,000 to 1,100,000 clones, around 78% detected once. The specimen sequenced was memory CD4+ T cells from PBMCs. Subset described: CD45RA-negative fraction. The receptors come from a man aged 18 to 29 in good health. Some clones in this sample may be carry-over from other donors' samples.

The chain links TRBV5-4 to TRBJ2-3, with 14 positions matching TRBD2. The length of the CDR3 is 17 residues. With 4 bases clipped from V and 1 base from J, the junction kept 5 bases outside the gene matches. Germline CDR1 reads SGHNT; CDR2 reads YYREEE (reference sequence). DNA of the CDR3: TGTGCCAGCAGCGTGCGACTAGCGGGAGGGGGCACAGATACGCAGTATTTT. Protein: CASSVRLAGGGTDTQYF.

The chain is built from TRBV5-1 and TRBJ2-2; 10 bases fit TRBD2. There are 16 residues in the CDR3. J gave up 5 bases and V 5 bases, and 9 bases lay outside the gene matches. CDR1 SGHRS and CDR2 YFSETQ come from the germline V gene. This CDR3 reads CASSTFLAGGTGELFF. The CDR3 DNA follows: TGCGCCAGCAGTACCTTTTTAGCGGGAGGAACCGGGGAGCTGTTTTTT.

The chain is built from TRBV9 and TRBJ2-2, with D perhaps TRBD2 (5 bases). The CDR3 is made up of 16 amino acids. Germline V CDR1 and CDR2: SGDLS, YYNGEE. V dropped 3 bases and J dropped 7 bases, with 19 bases sitting between them. CDR3 bases: TGTGCCAGCAGCGGCCCGGGATACCTCCCGGACGGGGAGCTGTTTTTT. Translation: CASSGPGYLPDGELFF.

This clone occurred a few times. The same CDR3 can be traced to other DNA sequences in this sample. Here the CDR3 DNA reads TGTGCCAGCAGCTTAGTGGGTCTAGTCGGCAATGAGCAGTTCTTC. Translation gives CASSLVGLVGNEQFF. The V gene is TRBV7-2, the J gene TRBJ2-1; D remains unclear. Trimming took 1 base from V and 6 from J, leaving 13 bases between them. The germline CDR1 and CDR2 sequences are SGHTA and FQGNSA. This CDR3 has 15 amino acids.

J is TRBJ1-6 and V is TRBV7-9; D is perhaps TRBD1 (6 bases). This CDR3 is 13 amino acids long. Deletions cut 5 bases from V and 6 bases from J, with 8 bases between. CDR1 is SEHNR, CDR2 FQNEAQ, per germline (reference sequence). CDR3 in DNA: TGTGCCAGCAGCGCGGACAGTAATTCACCCCTCCACTTT. It codes for CASSADSNSPLHF.

The V call is TRBV28, the J call TRBJ1-4; the D is unclear. V lost 7 bases and J lost 0, with 6 bases in between. Germline CDR1 reads MDHEN; CDR2 reads SYDVKM. The CDR3 spans 13 residues. In nucleotides, the CDR3 is TGTGCCAGCAACCCTGCAACTAATGAAAAACTGTTTTTT. This encodes CASNPATNEKLFF.

The chain couples TRBV13 to TRBJ2-5, with unresolved D. This CDR3 has 14 amino acids. V dropped 1 base and J dropped 2 bases, with 8 bases sitting between them. The germline V gene encodes CDR1 PRHDT and CDR2 FYEKMQ (reference sequence). CDR3 sequence (DNA): TGTGCCAGCAGCTTAGAGCTTCGACAAGAGACCCAGTACTTC. It translates to CASSLELRQETQYF.

The V call is TRBV6-5, the J call TRBJ2-2; TRBD2 matches at 11 bases. Germline V CDR1 and CDR2: MNHEY, SVGAGI. The trim removed 8 bases at V and 5 bases at J, leaving 7 bases unmatched. This CDR3 region has 15 residues. This CDR3 is CASGTSGSGTGELFF. The CDR3 DNA sequence: TGTGCCAGCGGCACTAGCGGGAGTGGTACCGGGGAGCTGTTTTTT.